Reported below is one TCR beta chain. No antigen is known for it. Here immunoSEQ multiplex PCR was the method, and the copy in TCRdb shows in-frame clones only, minus some. The data show tens of thousands of clones, around 94% seen once. J lost 5 bases, V lost 3 bases, and 8 bases had no gene match. The germline gives CDR1 SGHDN, CDR2 FVKESK. This CDR3 is 16 amino acids long. This sample is part of a study of human versus mouse CDR3 diversity and MHC coevolution. General observations from the study: Clonal inequality was lowest in most of the three human donors.

The sample taken for sequencing was naive CD4+ T cells from blood. As for subset: CD45RO-negative CD62L-positive naive CD4 T cells. The source is a person aged 55 to 69 in good health. V is TRBV14 and J is TRBJ2-5, with 11 bases aligning to TRBD2. The CDR3 protein is CASSHRLAGYVETQYF. CDR3 bases: TGTGCCAGCAGCCATCGACTAGCGGGATATGTGGAGACCCAGTACTTC. Combining the CDR3 with reference TRBV14 and TRBJ2-5 gives the whole variable domain EAGVTQFPSHSVIEKGQTVTLRCDPISGHDNLYWYRRVMGKEIKFLLHFVKESKQDESGMPNNRFLAERTGGTYSTLKVQPAELEDSGVYFCASSHRLAGYVETQYFGPGTRLLVL.